This entry features one T cell receptor beta chain sequence. Under the authors' procedure: Using reference gene primer amplification, nucleated cell counts were estimated. Data came from immunoSEQ multiplex PCR; TCRdb stores just in-frame clones and leaves some out. D and trimming come from the DNA, and the V and J calls and clone size come from that table. The table lists more than 200,000 clones, about four fifths of them singletons. Germline V lookup: CDR1 SGHVS, CDR2 FNYEAQ. This CDR3 spans 18 amino acids. Trimming took 5 bases from V and 0 from J; bases not matched to a gene: 9. This sample was included in a study of blood T cell repertoires in COVID-19. Study-level background: COVID-19 samples, acute and convalescent, were from the United States, Italy and Spain. The cDNA or gDNA used as material had been derived from T cells, B-cell-depleted T cells, or PBMCs.

This TCR came from a middle-aged man with active or convalescent COVID-19. Sequencing input: peripheral blood. V usage is TRBV7-6 and J usage is TRBJ2-1; 11 bases line up with TRBD2. DNA for the CDR3: TGTGCCAGCAGCCCCACACTAGCGGGGGTTAGCTCCTACAATGAGCAGTTCTTC. It yields the protein CASSPTLAGVSSYNEQFF.